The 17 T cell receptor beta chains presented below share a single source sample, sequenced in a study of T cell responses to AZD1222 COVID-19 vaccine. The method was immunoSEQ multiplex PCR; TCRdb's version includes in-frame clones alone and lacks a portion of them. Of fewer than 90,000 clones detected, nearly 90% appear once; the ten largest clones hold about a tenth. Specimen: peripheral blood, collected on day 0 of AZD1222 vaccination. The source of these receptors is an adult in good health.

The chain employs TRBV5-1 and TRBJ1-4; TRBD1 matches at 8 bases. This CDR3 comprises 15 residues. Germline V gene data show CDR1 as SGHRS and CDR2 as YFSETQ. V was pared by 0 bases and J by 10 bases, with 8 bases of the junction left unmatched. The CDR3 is CASSLDGQGGVKLFF. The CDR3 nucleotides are TGCGCCAGCAGCTTGGACGGACAGGGTGGGGTAAAACTGTTTTTT.

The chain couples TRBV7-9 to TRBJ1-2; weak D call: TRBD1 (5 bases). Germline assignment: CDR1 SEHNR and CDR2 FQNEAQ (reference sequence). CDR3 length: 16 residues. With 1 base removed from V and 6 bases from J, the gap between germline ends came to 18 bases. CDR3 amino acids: CASSLGGEGRGNGYTF. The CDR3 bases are TGTGCCAGCAGCTTAGGGGGCGAAGGGCGCGGAAATGGCTACACCTTC.

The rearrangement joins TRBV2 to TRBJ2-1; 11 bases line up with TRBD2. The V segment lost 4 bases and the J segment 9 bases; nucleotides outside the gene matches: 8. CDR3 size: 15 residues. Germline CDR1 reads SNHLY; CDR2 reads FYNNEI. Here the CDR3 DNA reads TGTGCCAGCAGTGGGTTACTAGCGGGAGTGGGTGAGCAGTTCTTC. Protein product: CASSGLLAGVGEQFF.

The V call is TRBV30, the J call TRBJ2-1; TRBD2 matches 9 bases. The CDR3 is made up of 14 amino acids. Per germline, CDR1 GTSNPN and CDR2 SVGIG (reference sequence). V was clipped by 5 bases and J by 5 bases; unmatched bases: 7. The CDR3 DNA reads TGTGCCTGGCAGTTTAGCGGGAGCCACAATGAGCAGTTCTTC. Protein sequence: CAWQFSGSHNEQFF.

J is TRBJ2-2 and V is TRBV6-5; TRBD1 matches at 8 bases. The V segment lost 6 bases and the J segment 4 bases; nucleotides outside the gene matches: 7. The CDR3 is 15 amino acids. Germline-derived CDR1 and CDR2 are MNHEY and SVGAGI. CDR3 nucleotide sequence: TGTGCCAGCAGCCAATTACAGGGGGGCACCGGGGAGCTGTTTTTT. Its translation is CASSQLQGGTGELFF.

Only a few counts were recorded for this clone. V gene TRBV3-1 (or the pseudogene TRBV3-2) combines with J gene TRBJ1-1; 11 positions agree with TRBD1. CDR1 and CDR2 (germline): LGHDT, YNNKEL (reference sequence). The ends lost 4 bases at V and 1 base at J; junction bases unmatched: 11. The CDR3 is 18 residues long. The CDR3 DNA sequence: TGTGCCAGCAGCCTAGGACAGGGGGCGACTCGAAGGAACACTGAAGCTTTCTTT. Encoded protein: CASSLGQGATRRNTEAFF.

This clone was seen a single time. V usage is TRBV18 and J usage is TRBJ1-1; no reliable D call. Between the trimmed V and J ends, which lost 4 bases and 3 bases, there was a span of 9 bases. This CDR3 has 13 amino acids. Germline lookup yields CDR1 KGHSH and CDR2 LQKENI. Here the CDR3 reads CASSQGEDTEAFF. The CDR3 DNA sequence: TGTGCCAGCTCACAGGGTGAGGACACTGAAGCTTTCTTT.

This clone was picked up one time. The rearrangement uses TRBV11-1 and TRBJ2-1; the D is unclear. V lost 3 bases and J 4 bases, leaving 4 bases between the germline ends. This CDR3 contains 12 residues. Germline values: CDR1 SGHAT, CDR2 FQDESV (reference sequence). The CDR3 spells CASSLNYNEQFF. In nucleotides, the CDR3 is TGTGCCAGCAGCTTGAATTACAATGAGCAGTTCTTC. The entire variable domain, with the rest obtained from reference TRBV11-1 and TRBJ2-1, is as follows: EAEVAQSPRYKITEKSQAVAFWCDPISGHATLYWYRQILGQGPELLVQFQDESVVDDSQLPKDRFSAERLKGVDSTLKIQPAELGDSAMYLCASSLNYNEQFFGPGTRLTVL.

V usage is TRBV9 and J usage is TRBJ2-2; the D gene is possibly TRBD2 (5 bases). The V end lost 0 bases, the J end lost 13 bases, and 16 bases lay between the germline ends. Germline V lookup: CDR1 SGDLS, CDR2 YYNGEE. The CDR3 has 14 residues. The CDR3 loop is CASSVGGLPGGLFF. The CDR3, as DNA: TGTGCCAGCAGCGTAGGTGGACTCCCTGGTGGGCTGTTTTTT.

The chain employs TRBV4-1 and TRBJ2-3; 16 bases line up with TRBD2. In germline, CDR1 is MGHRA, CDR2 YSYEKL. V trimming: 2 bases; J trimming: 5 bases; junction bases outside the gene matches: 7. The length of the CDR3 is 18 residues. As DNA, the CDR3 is TGCGCCAGCAGCCAATTCGGGACTAGCGGGAGGGCCATAGATACGCAGTATTTT. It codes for CASSQFGTSGRAIDTQYF.

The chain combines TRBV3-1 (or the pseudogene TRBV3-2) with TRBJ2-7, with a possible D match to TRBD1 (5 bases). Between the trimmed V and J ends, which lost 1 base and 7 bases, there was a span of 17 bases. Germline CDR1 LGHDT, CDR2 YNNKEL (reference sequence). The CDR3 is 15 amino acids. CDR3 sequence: CASSQGAGPLGEQYV. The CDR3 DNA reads TGTGCCAGCAGCCAAGGTGCAGGGCCCCTCGGAGAGCAGTACGTC.

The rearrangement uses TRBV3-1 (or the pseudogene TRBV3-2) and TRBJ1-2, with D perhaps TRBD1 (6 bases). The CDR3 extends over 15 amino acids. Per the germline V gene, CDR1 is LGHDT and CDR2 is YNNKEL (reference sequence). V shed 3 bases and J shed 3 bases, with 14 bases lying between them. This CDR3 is CASSHGQLRHYGYTF. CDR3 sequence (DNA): TGTGCCAGCAGCCATGGACAGCTGCGCCACTATGGCTACACCTTC.

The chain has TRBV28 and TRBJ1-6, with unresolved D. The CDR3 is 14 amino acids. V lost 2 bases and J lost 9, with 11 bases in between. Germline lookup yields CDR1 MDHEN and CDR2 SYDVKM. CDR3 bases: TGTGCCAGCAGTTTAGGGGATCCGCGTTCACCCCTCCACTTT. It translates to CASSLGDPRSPLHF.

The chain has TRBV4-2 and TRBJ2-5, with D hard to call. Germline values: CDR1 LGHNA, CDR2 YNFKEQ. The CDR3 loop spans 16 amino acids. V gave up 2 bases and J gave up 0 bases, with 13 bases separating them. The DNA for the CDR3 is TGTGCCAGCAGCCAAAACCAACTGGCGTACCAAGAGACCCAGTACTTC. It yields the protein CASSQNQLAYQETQYF.

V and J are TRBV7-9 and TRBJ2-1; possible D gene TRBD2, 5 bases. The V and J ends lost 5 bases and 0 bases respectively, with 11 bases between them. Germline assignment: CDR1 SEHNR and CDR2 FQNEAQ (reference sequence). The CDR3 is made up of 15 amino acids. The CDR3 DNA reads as TGTGCCAGCAGCGAACAGCGGAGCTCCTACAATGAGCAGTTCTTC. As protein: CASSEQRSSYNEQFF.

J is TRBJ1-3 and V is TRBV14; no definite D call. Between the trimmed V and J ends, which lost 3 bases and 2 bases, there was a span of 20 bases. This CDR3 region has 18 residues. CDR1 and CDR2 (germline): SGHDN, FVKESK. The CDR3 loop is CASSQRTAARSTGNTIYF. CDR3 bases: TGTGCCAGCAGCCAGCGGACGGCGGCGAGGAGCACTGGAAACACCATATATTTT.

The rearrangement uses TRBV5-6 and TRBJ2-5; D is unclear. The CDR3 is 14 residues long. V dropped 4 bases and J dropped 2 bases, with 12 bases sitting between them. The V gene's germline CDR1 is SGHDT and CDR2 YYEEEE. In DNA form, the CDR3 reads TGTGCCAGCAGCCGAATAGTCAAACAAGAGACCCAGTACTTC. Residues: CASSRIVKQETQYF.